A single sample gave rise to the 16 T cell receptor beta chains below, sequenced in a study of blood T cell repertoires in COVID-19. TCRdb's copy holds only in-frame clones and misses some; the assay was immunoSEQ multiplex PCR. The sample contains more than 200,000 clones, about 79% of which appear only once. The sequenced material came from peripheral blood. The receptors originated from a woman between 40 and 50 years old who had recovered from COVID-19.

The CDR3 sequence: CASSFQASDEQYF. The CDR3 bases are TGTGCCAGCAGCTTTCAGGCTAGCGACGAGCAGTACTTC. The chain is built from TRBV7-2 and TRBJ2-7, with D tentatively TRBD2 (6 bases). Germline V gene sequence: CDR1 SGHTA, CDR2 FQGNSA. The CDR3 contains 13 residues. The V gene lost 3 bases and the J gene lost 5 bases, with 11 bases spanning the gap.

V is TRBV7-2 and J is TRBJ1-6; 9 bases map to TRBD1. The CDR3 has 16 amino acids. Unmatched junction bases numbered 9, after V lost 5 bases and J lost 7 bases. CDR1 SGHTA and CDR2 FQGNSA come from the germline V gene. CDR3 sequence: CASSPGTGMGNSPLHF. CDR3 nucleotide sequence: TGTGCCAGCAGCCCCGGGACAGGGATGGGCAATTCACCCCTCCACTTT. The full variable domain, completed using reference TRBV7-2 and TRBJ1-6, is GAGVSQSPSNKVTEKGKDVELRCDPISGHTALYWYRQSLGQGLEFLIYFQGNSAPDKSGLPSDRFSAERTGGSVSTLTIQRTQQEDSAVYLCASSPGTGMGNSPLHFGNGTRLTVT.

The V call is TRBV7-3, the J call TRBJ2-5, with D possibly matching TRBD2 (7 bases). Germline CDR1 reads SGHTA; CDR2 reads FQGTGA. The CDR3 extends over 14 amino acids. V was pared by 3 bases and J by 9 bases, with 17 bases between. In nucleotides, the CDR3 is TGTGCCAGCAGCTTGGGGGGGCGTGTCGGGGCCCAGTACTTC. This gives the protein CASSLGGRVGAQYF.

The rearrangement joins TRBV19 to TRBJ1-4; D gene ambiguous. Trimming removed 5 bases at V and 1 base at J, with 2 bases between. Germline V gives CDR1 LNHDA, CDR2 SQIVND (reference sequence). The CDR3 runs 12 residues. The CDR3 DNA reads as TGTGCCAGTAGTCTAACTAATGAAAAACTGTTTTTT. Translating gives CASSLTNEKLFF.

V is TRBV9 and J is TRBJ1-3; TRBD1 is a possible D gene (5 bases). The V and J ends lost 8 bases and 6 bases respectively, with 15 bases between them. Germline V gene data show CDR1 as SGDLS and CDR2 as YYNGEE. This CDR3 is 13 amino acids long. CDR3 coding DNA: TGTGCCAGTGGGGCAGGGTTTGAAAACACCATATATTTT. Translation: CASGAGFENTIYF.

The DNA of the CDR3 is TGCGCCAGCAGCCGGACAGGGACAGATACGCAGTATTTT. It codes for CASSRTGTDTQYF. This chain joins TRBV4-3 and TRBJ2-3; 8 nucleotides agree with TRBD1. J gave up 3 bases and V 4 bases, and 0 bases lay outside the gene matches. The germline CDR1 and CDR2 sequences are LGHNA and YSLEER. The CDR3 is 13 residues long.

The J gene is TRBJ2-2, the V gene TRBV24-1; D is ambiguous. The V end lost 4 bases, the J end lost 1 base, and 9 bases lay between the germline ends. Germline assignment: CDR1 KGHDR and CDR2 SFDVKD. This CDR3 comprises 15 residues. CDR3 protein: CATSDRTENTGELFF. For the CDR3, the DNA is TGTGCCACCAGTGACCGCACAGAGAACACCGGGGAGCTGTTTTTT.

V gene TRBV14 combines with J gene TRBJ2-7, with 9 bases lining up with TRBD1. Losses at the gene ends were 0 bases for V and 4 bases for J; bases not matched to a gene: 4. CDR1 is SGHDN and CDR2 is FVKESK in the germline V gene. There are 15 residues in the CDR3. The DNA of the CDR3 is TGTGCCAGCAGCCAAGATCTGGACAGGGGATACGAGCAGTACTTC. The encoded protein is CASSQDLDRGYEQYF.

V is TRBV19 and J is TRBJ2-7, with 7 bases lining up with TRBD1. V was pared by 3 bases and J by 7 bases, with 12 bases of the junction left unmatched. This CDR3 comprises 15 residues. Germline CDR1 LNHDA, CDR2 SQIVND (reference sequence). The CDR3, as DNA: TGTGCCAGTAGTATCGACAGGGACCCTAGGGGGGAGCAGTACTTC. Encoded protein: CASSIDRDPRGEQYF.

The chain combines TRBV13 with TRBJ2-7; 7 bases are shared with TRBD1. J was trimmed by 10 bases and V by 4 bases; bases with no gene match: 13. Germline lookup yields CDR1 PRHDT and CDR2 FYEKMQ (reference sequence). The CDR3 covers 14 residues. The CDR3 DNA sequence: TGTGCCAGCAGCTCGTACCGGGACAGAAGTATTCAGTACTTC. It is translated as CASSSYRDRSIQYF.

The rearrangement uses TRBV7-3 and TRBJ2-7, with TRBD2 as a possible D gene (5 bases). Germline assignment: CDR1 SGHTA and CDR2 FQGTGA. Trimming cost V 5 bases and J 9 bases, with 20 bases left between them. This CDR3 has 14 residues. The CDR3 loop is CASSPSPGPGRQYF. The CDR3 region has the DNA TGTGCCAGCAGCCCTAGCCCCGGACCTGGGCGGCAGTACTTC. Full variable domain (missing parts from reference TRBV7-3 and TRBJ2-7): GAGVSQTPSNKVTEKGKYVELRCDPISGHTALYWYRQSLGQGPEFLIYFQGTGAADDSGLPNDRFFAVRPEGSVSTLKIQRTERGDSAVYLCASSPSPGPGRQYFGPGTRLTVT.

The count of this clone is one. The chain joins TRBV19 to TRBJ2-4; possible D gene TRBD2, 6 bases. CDR3 length: 12 residues. Trimming pared 4 bases from V and 9 bases from J, leaving 10 bases between. Per germline, CDR1 LNHDA and CDR2 SQIVND (reference sequence). CDR3 loop: CASSRRAGIQYF. The CDR3 DNA follows: TGTGCCAGTAGTAGGAGGGCTGGCATTCAGTACTTC.

CDR3 residues: CASSLERTGVGSPLHF. CDR3 nucleotide sequence: TGTGCCAGCAGCTTAGAGCGGACAGGGGTCGGTTCACCCCTCCACTTT. The chain is built from TRBV11-2 and TRBJ1-6; 9 nucleotides agree with TRBD1. Per germline, CDR1 SGHAT and CDR2 FQNNGV. With V trimmed by 0 bases and J by 9 bases, 6 bases remained unmatched. CDR3 length: 16 amino acids. The full variable domain, with the rest looked up from reference TRBV11-2 and TRBJ1-6, is EAGVAQSPRYKIIEKRQSVAFWCNPISGHATLYWYQQILGQGPKLLIQFQNNGVVDDSQLPKDRFSAERLKGVDSTLKIQPAKLEDSAVYLCASSLERTGVGSPLHFGNGTRLTVT.

V is TRBV5-6 and J is TRBJ1-2; D gene ambiguous. Germline CDR1 and CDR2: SGHDT and YYEEEE. The CDR3 loop spans 18 amino acids. The ends were cut back, 4 bases at V and 0 bases at J, with 22 bases in the middle. CDR3 residues: CASSRRETLVYSNYGYTF. CDR3 bases: TGTGCCAGCAGCCGACGGGAGACTCTCGTCTACTCTAACTATGGCTACACCTTC.

This clone occurred many times. Written as DNA, the CDR3 is TGCGCCAGCAGCTTGGCCGGGGAGGCCTACGAGCAGTACTTC. This gives the protein CASSLAGEAYEQYF. V gene TRBV5-1 combines with J gene TRBJ2-7; maybe TRBD2 (6 bases). The CDR3 is 14 amino acids. The germline V gene has CDR1 SGHRS and CDR2 YFSETQ. Trimming took 0 bases from V and 2 from J, leaving 9 bases between them.

The chain has TRBV6-5 and TRBJ2-3, with D maybe TRBD2 (5 bases). V gave up 8 bases and J gave up 3 bases, with 9 bases separating them. Germline V gene lookup returns CDR1 MNHEY and CDR2 SVGAGI. The CDR3 length is 12 residues. CDR3 region: CASEGATDTQYF. DNA of the CDR3: TGTGCCAGCGAGGGAGCTACAGATACGCAGTATTTT.